This passage covers 10 T cell receptor beta chains from one sample sequenced in a study of T-cell reconstitution after alpha-beta-depleted transplantation in children. Unique molecular identifiers were incorporated into the prepared TCRbeta library. In TCRdb, the PCR reads were re-called with MiXCR into one record per CDR3 protein. Of hundreds of thousands of distinct CDR3 sequences in the sample, 20% to 30% were seen once. This specimen was PBMCs, mostly from graft donor cells, taken 360 days after TCRalphabeta/CD19-depleted stem cell transplant. These receptors were obtained from a female patient between 2 and 15 years old who had a stem cell transplant for congenital amegakaryocytic thrombocytopenia, so the T cells may come from the graft donor.

The chain couples TRBV7-6 to TRBJ2-1, with D perhaps given as TRBD1 or TRBD2 (5 bases each). This CDR3 comprises 11 residues. The V and J ends lost 5 bases and 15 bases respectively, with 14 bases between them. Germline V CDR1 and CDR2: SGHVS, FNYEAQ. In DNA, the CDR3 is TGTGCCAGCAGCCGGGGCCGGGAAATGTTCTTC. It encodes CASSRGREMFF.

This clonotype was recorded at least ten times. The chain combines TRBV12-3 or TRBV12-4 with TRBJ1-1; D gene unclear. Trimming pared 1 base from V and 4 bases from J, leaving 10 bases between. This CDR3 spans 14 amino acids. The CDR3 DNA reads TGTGCCAGCAGTTTAGTACCAAAGGTCACTGAAGCTTTCTTT. Translating it yields CASSLVPKVTEAFF.

This clonotype appeared a few times. The chain uses TRBV5-1 and TRBJ2-3, with 12 bases fitting TRBD2. Germline V gives CDR1 SGHRS, CDR2 YFSETQ. The CDR3 runs 17 residues. V shed 1 base, J shed 0 bases, and the junction held 3 bases outside the gene matches. The CDR3 loop is CASSLRLAGDSTDTQYF. The CDR3 region has the DNA TGCGCCAGCAGCTTGCGACTAGCGGGGGATAGCACAGATACGCAGTATTTT.

This clonotype was counted between two and nine times. The V and J genes are TRBV28 and TRBJ1-4, with 7 bases fitting TRBD1. This CDR3 region has 15 residues. Germline V lookup: CDR1 MDHEN, CDR2 SYDVKM. Trimming at V came to 5 bases and at J to 3 bases, leaving 6 bases not matched to a gene. In DNA form, the CDR3 reads TGTGCCAGCAGTCCGCCGCAGGGGGCTAATGAAAAACTGTTTTTT. Residues: CASSPPQGANEKLFF.

There are a few counts of this clonotype. This chain links TRBV10-3 with TRBJ1-3; TRBD1 aligns across 9 bases. In germline, CDR1 is ENHRY, CDR2 SYGVKD. With V trimmed by 6 bases and J by 3 bases, 9 bases remained unmatched. The CDR3 loop spans 16 amino acids. The CDR3 DNA reads as TGTGCCATCAGGGGAGGGACAGGGTCCCTTGGAAACACCATATATTTT. Amino acid sequence: CAIRGGTGSLGNTIYF.

The genes are TRBV6-5 and TRBJ2-5, with unresolved D. Deletions cut 6 bases from V and 4 bases from J, with 9 bases between. The germline gives CDR1 MNHEY, CDR2 SVGAGI. This CDR3 has 12 residues. CDR3 sequence reads: CASRPHGETQYF. DNA for the CDR3: TGTGCCAGCAGACCTCATGGAGAGACCCAGTACTTC.

The chain uses TRBV28 and TRBJ2-1, with 11 bases that match TRBD2. Per germline, CDR1 MDHEN and CDR2 SYDVKM. Losses at the gene ends were 5 bases for V and 0 bases for J; bases not matched to a gene: 9. This CDR3 has 18 residues. The CDR3, as DNA: TGTGCCAGCAGTACAATCTCTAGCGGGAGGATCTCCTACAATGAGCAGTTCTTC. Residues: CASSTISSGRISYNEQFF.

This clonotype showed up just a few times. The gene calls are TRBV12-3 or TRBV12-4 and TRBJ2-1; D remains ambiguous. This CDR3 has 15 amino acids. With 3 bases removed from V and 1 base from J, the gap between germline ends came to 10 bases. Written as DNA, the CDR3 is TGTGCCAGCAGTTTGTATTCCGGTTCCTACAATGAGCAGTTCTTC. Its protein is CASSLYSGSYNEQFF.

This clonotype was observed a few times. The rearrangement links TRBV2 to TRBJ2-1, with TRBD1 matching over 10 bases. Trimming removed 6 bases from V and 7 bases from J; junction bases left unmatched: 15. In germline, CDR1 is SNHLY, CDR2 FYNNEI. CDR3 length: 17 residues. This CDR3 reads CASSGPQGTGVSNEQFF. As DNA, the CDR3 is TGTGCCAGCAGCGGGCCCCAGGGGACAGGGGTTTCAAATGAGCAGTTCTTC.

The V and J genes are TRBV28 and TRBJ2-4; 11 bases map to TRBD2. The CDR3 sequence is 18 residues long. Germline lookup yields CDR1 MDHEN and CDR2 SYDVKM. J was trimmed by 5 bases and V by 6 bases; bases with no gene match: 15. CDR3 sequence: CASSYNPRVAGGENIQYF. The CDR3 DNA reads TGTGCCAGCAGCTACAACCCCCGGGTAGCGGGAGGGGAAAACATTCAGTACTTC.